Sequencing of this T cell receptor beta chain was carried out in a study of T-cell memory formation after mild COVID-19. TCRdb itself ran the 5' RACE reads through MiXCR, one entry per CDR3 protein. In the table there are just over 400,000 distinct CDR3 sequences, around 22% of which are singletons. V dropped 2 bases and J dropped 6 bases, with 20 bases sitting between them. From germline, CDR1 is SGHDT and CDR2 YYEEEE. The CDR3 is 16 amino acids. This clonotype has just a few counts. Input material: PBMCs or a T cell subset sorted from them (not recorded which). This clonotype was obtained from an adult woman who had mild COVID-19 (a few samples of this study predate the infection). Cell type and time point are not known. V is TRBV5-6 and J is TRBJ1-1; the D gene is possibly TRBD1 (5 bases). CDR3: CASSFGGVTTYAEAFF. The CDR3 coding sequence is TGTGCCAGCAGCTTTGGGGGGGTCACGACCTACGCTGAAGCTTTCTTT. The variable domain in full, completed from reference TRBV5-6 and TRBJ1-1, reads DAGVTQSPTHLIKTRGQQVTLRCSPKSGHDTVSWYQQALGQGPQFIFQYYEEEERQRGNFPDRFSGHQFPNYSSELNVNALLLGDSALYLCASSFGGVTTYAEAFFGQGTRLTVV.